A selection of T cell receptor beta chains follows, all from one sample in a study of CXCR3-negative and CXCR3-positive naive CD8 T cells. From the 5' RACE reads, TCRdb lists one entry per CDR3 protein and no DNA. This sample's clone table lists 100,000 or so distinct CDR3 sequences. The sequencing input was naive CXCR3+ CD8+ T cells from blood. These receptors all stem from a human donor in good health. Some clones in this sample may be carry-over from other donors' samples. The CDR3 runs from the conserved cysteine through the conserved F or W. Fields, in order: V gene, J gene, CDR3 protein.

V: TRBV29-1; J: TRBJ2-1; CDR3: CSVRLAGGSYNEQFF
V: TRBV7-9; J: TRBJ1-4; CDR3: CASSPTLWGEKLFF
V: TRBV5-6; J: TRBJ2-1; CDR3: CASSLYTYNEQFF
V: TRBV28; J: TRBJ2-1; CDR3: CASSRATHSYNEQFF
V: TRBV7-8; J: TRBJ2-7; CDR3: CASSPRTGPYEQYF
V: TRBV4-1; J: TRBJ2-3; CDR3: CASSQDTSGGDTQYF
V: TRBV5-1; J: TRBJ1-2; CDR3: CASSIRDTVYYGYTF
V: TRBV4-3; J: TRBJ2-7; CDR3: CASSRLAGPYEQYF
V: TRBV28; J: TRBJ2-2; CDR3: CASSSRTGTDTGELFF
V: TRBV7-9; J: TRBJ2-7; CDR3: CASSPDRLSYEQYF
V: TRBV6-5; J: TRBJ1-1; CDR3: CASSRDREAFF
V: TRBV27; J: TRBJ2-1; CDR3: CASTLGGPYNEQFF
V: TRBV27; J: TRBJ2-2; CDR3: CASMSQTGELFF
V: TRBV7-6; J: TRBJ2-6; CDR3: CASSLGPAGANVLTF
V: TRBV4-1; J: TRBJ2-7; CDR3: CASSQLETGSYEQYF
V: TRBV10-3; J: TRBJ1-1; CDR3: CAISESGQMLGTEAFF
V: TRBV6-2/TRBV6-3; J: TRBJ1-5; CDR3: CASSVTGGRQPQHF
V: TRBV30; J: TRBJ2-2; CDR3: CAWSEYGTAYTGELFF
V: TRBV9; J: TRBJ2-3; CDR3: CASSPTSGSLGTQYF
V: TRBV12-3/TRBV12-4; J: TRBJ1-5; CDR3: CASRPEGKSNQPQHF
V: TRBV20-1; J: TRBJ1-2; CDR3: CSAIPLDYYGYTF
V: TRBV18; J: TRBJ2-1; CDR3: CASLRTGGDEQFF
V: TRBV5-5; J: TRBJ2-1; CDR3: CASSSTGERLNNEQFF
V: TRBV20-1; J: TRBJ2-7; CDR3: CSARVIVVPLNEQYF
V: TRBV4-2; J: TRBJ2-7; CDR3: CASSQDNAGRGSYEQYF
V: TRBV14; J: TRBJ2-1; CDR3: CASSQEDPSGDEQFF
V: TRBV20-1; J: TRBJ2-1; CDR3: CSARDLTGTSGKTYNEQFF
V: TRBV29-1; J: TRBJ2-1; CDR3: CSVSGSLPGSYNEQFF
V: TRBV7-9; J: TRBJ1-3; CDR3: CASSSSGTLSTGNTIYF
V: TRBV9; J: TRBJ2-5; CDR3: CASSVDSGQETQYF
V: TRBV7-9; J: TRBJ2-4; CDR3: CASSLAGGLAKNIQYF
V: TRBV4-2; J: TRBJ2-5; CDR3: CASSQEGQNQETQYF
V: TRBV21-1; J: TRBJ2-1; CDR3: CASSKKSSGSPYNEQFF
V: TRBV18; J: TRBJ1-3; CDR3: CASSPSRSSGNTIYF
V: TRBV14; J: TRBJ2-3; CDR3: CASSPFGGLAVTDTQYF
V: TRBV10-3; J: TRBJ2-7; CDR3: CAIKTSSSYEQYF
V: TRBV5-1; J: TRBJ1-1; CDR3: CASSTPTGAAEAFF
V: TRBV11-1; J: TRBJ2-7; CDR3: CASSLAGSSREQYF
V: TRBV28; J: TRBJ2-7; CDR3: CASSFTGGSFSYEQYF
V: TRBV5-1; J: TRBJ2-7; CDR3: CASSPDFGRTYEQYF
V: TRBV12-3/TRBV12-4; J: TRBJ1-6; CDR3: CASSSPGGNSPLHF
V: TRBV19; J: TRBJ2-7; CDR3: CASNSIAGVEQYF
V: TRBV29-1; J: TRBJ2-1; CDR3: CSVEGTYNEQFF
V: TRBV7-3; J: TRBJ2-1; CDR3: CASSLRVGTTPVAEQFF
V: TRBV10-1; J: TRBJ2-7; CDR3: CASSESSSASEQYF
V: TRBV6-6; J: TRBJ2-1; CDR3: CASSPGRTSYNEQFF